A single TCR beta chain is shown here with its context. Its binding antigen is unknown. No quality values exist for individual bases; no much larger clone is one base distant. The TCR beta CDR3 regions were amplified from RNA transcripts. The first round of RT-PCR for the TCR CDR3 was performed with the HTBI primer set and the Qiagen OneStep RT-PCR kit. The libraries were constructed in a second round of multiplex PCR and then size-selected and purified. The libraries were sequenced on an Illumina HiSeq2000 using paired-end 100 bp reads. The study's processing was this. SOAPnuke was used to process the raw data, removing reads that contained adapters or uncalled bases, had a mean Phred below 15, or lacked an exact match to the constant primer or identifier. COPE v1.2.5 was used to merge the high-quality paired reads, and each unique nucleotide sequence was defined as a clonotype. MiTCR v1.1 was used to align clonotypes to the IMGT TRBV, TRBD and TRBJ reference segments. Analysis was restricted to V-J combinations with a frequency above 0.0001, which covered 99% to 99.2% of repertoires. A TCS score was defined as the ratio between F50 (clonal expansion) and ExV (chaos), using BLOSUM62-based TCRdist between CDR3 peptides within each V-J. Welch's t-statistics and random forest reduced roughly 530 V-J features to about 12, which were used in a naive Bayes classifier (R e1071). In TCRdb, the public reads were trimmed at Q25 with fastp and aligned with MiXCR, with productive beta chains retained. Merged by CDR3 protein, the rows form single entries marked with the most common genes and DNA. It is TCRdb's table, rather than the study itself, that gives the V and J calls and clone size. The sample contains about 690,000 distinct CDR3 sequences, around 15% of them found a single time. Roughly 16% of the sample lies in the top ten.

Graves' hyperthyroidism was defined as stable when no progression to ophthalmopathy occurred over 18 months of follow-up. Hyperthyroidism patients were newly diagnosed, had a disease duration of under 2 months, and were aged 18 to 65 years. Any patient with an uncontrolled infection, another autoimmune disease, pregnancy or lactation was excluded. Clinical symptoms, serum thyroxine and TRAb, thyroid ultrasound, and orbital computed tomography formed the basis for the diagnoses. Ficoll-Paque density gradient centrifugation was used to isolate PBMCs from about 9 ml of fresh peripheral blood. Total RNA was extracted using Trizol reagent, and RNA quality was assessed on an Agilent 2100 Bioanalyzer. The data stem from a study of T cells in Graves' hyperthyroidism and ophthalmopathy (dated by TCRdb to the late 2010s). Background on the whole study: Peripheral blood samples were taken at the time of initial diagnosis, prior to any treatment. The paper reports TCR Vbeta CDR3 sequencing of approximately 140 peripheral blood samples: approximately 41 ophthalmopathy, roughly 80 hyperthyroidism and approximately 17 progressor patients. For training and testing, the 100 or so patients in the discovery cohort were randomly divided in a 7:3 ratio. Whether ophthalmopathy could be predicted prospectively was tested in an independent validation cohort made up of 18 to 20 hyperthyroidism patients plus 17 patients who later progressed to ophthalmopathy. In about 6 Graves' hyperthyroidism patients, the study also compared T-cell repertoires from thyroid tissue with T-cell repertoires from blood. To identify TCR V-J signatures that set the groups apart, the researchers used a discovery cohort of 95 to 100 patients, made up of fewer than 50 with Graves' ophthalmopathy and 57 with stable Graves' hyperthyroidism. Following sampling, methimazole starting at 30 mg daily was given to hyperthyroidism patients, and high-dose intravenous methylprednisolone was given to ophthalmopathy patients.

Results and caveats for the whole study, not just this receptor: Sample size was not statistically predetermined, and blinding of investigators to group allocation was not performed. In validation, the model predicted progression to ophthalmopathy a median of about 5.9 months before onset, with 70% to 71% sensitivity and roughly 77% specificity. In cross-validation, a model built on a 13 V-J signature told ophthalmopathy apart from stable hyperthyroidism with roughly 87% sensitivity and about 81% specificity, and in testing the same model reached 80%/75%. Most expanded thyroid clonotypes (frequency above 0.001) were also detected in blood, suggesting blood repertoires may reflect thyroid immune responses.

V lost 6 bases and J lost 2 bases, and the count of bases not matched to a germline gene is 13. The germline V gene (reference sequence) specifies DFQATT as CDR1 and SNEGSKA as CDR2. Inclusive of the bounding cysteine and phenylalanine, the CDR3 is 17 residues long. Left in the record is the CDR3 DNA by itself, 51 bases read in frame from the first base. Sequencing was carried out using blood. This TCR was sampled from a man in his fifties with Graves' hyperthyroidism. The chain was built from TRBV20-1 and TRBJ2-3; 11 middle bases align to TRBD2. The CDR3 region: CSAHPIAGGGHTDTQYF. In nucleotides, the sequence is TGCAGTGCCCATCCCATAGCGGGAGGGGGGCACACAGATACGCAGTATTTT.